This T cell receptor beta chain was obtained from a study of blood T cell repertoires in COVID-19. This table comes from immunoSEQ multiplex PCR, and its TCRdb copy is limited to in-frame clones, with some not included. The sample carries roughly 120,000 clones, roughly 85% recorded once. This clone has only one observation. This clonotype was obtained from a man older than 75 with acute or convalescent COVID-19. The specimen was peripheral blood.

The CDR3 DNA reads as TGTGCCAGCAGCAGGGACAGGGTGGCCTACAATGAGCAGTTCTTC. Protein product: CASSRDRVAYNEQFF. The chain is built from TRBV7-7 and TRBJ2-1; 9 bases map to TRBD1. The CDR3 has 15 amino acids. Germline assignment: CDR1 SSHAT and CDR2 FNYEAQ (reference sequence). J was trimmed by 2 bases and V by 5 bases; bases with no gene match: 4. The full variable domain, rest sourced from reference TRBV7-7 and TRBJ2-1, is GAGVSQSPRYKVTKRGQDVTLRCDPISSHATLYWYQQALGQGPEFLTYFNYEAQPDKSGLPSDRFSAERPEGSISTLTIQRTEQRDSAMYRCASSRDRVAYNEQFFGPGTRLTVL.